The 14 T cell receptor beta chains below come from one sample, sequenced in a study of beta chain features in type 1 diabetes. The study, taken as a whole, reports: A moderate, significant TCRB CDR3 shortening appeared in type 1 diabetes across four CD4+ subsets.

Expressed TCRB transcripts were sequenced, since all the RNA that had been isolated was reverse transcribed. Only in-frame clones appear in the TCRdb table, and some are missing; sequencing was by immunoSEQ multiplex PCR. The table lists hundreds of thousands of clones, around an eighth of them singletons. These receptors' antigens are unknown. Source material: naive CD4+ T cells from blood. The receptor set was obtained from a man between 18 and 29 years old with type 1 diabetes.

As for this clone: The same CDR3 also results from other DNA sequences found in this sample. CDR3 sequence: CAWKGQMNTEAFF. The CDR3 region has the DNA TGTGCCTGGAAGGGACAGATGAACACTGAAGCTTTCTTT. This sequence joins TRBV30 and TRBJ1-1; 7 positions agree with TRBD1. This CDR3 region has 13 residues. V trimming: 4 bases; J trimming: 0 bases; junction bases outside the gene matches: 2. CDR1 is GTSNPN and CDR2 is SVGIG in the germline V gene (reference sequence). The full variable domain, rest sourced from reference TRBV30 and TRBJ1-1, is SQTIHQWPATLVQPVGSPLSLECTVEGTSNPNLYWYRQAAGRGLQLLFYSVGIGQISSEVPQNLSASRPQDRQFILSSKKLLLSDSGFYLCAWKGQMNTEAFFGQGTRLTVV.

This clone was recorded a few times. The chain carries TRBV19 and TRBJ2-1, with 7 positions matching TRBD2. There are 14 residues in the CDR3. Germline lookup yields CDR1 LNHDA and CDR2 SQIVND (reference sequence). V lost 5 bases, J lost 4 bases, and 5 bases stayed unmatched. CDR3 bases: TGTGCCAGTAGTCTAGGACTAGAATACAATGAGCAGTTCTTC. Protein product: CASSLGLEYNEQFF.

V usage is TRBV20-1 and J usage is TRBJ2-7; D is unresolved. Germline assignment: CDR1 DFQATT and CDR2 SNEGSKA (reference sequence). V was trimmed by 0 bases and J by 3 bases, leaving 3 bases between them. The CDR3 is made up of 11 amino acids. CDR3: CSARDYYEQYF. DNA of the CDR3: TGCAGTGCTAGAGATTACTACGAGCAGTACTTC.

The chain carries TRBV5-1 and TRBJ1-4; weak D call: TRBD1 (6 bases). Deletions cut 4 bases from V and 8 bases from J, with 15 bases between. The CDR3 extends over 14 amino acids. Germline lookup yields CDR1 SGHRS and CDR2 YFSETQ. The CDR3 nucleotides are TGCGCCAGCAGCGCCGGGACATCTGGGGAAAAACTGTTTTTT. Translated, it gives CASSAGTSGEKLFF. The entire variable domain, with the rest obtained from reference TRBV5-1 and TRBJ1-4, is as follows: KAGVTQTPRYLIKTRGQQVTLSCSPISGHRSVSWYQQTPGQGLQFLFEYFSETQRNKGNFPGRFSGRQFSNSRSEMNVSTLELGDSALYLCASSAGTSGEKLFFGSGTQLSVL.

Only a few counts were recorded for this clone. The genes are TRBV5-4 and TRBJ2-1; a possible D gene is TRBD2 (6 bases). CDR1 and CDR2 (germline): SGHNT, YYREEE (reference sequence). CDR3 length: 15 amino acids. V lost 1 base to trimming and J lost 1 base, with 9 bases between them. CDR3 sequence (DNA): TGTGCCAGCAGCTTGCCCGGGACTTCCTACAATGAGCAGTTCTTC. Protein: CASSLPGTSYNEQFF.

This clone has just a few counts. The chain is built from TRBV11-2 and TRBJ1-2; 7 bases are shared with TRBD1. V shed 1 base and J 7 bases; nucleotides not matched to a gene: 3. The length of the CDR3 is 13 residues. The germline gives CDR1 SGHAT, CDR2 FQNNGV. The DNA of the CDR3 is TGTGCCAGCAGCTTAGGGACAGGTGCTGGCTACACCTTC. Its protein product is CASSLGTGAGYTF.

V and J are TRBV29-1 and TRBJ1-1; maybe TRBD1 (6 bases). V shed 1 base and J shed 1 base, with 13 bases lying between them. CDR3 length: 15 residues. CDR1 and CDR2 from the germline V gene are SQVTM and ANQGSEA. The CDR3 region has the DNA TGCAGCGTTGAAGCCCCGAGGACAGCGAACACTGAAGCTTTCTTT. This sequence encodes CSVEAPRTANTEAFF.

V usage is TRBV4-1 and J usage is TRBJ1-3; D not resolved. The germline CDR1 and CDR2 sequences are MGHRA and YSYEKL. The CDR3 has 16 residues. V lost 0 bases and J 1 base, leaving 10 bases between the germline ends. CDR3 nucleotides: TGCGCCAGCAGCCAAGAATGGAGAGGGTCTGGAAACACCATATATTTT. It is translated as CASSQEWRGSGNTIYF.

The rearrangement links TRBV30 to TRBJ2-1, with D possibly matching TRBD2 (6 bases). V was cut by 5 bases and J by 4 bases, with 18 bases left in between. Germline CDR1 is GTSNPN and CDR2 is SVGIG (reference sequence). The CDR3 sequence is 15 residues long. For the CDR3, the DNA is TGTGCCTGGTCCCTGGAGGGACTTTCATACAATGAGCAGTTCTTC. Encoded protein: CAWSLEGLSYNEQFF.

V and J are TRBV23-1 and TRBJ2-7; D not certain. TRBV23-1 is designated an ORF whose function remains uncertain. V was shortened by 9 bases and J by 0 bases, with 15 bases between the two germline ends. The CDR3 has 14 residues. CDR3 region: CASWSLSSSYEQYF. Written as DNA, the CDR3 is TGCGCCAGTTGGTCGCTGTCCAGCTCCTACGAGCAGTACTTC.

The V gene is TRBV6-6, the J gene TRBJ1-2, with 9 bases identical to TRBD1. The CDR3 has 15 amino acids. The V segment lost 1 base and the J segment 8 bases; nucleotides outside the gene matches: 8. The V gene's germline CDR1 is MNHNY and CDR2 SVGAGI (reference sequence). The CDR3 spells CASSYWRGQGDGYTF. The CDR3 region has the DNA TGTGCCAGCAGTTACTGGCGGGGACAGGGAGACGGCTACACCTTC.

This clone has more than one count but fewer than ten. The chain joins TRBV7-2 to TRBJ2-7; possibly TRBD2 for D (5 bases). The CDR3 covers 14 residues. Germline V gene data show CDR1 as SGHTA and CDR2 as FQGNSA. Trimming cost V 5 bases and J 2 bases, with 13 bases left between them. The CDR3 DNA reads TGTGCCAGCAGCCCAGTCGTCGGGACCTACGAGCAGTACTTC. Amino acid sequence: CASSPVVGTYEQYF.

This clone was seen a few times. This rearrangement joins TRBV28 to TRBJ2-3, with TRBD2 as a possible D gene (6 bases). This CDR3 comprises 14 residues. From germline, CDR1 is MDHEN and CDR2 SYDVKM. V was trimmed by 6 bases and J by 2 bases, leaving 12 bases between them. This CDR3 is CASSRGAYTDTQYF. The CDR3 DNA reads TGTGCCAGCAGCCGCGGGGCCTACACAGATACGCAGTATTTT.

CDR3 protein: CASSEGGPPGTQYF. The CDR3 coding sequence is TGTGCCAGCAGTGAAGGGGGCCCTCCGGGGACCCAGTACTTC. J is TRBJ2-5 and V is TRBV6-5; 7 nucleotides line up with TRBD1. The CDR3 has 14 amino acids. J was trimmed by 7 bases and V by 5 bases; bases with no gene match: 10. In germline, CDR1 is MNHEY, CDR2 SVGAGI.